Ten or more counts support the clone carrying this T cell receptor beta chain. The sample is drawn from a study of regulatory T cells in long-lasting Graves disease. Time point: newly diagnosed GD, antithyroid drugs for less than 3 months. RNA from PBMCs was the source of the TCR library. Recruitment took place at an endocrinology department in Xi'an, China. With iRepertoire HTBI primers and Arm-PCR of CDR3 regions, TCR beta libraries were built. TCRdb called the multiplex PCR reads again in MiXCR, with one record for every CDR3 protein. The table includes under 450,000 distinct CDR3 sequences, 12% detected once. The same data also went into a second study, on T cells in Graves' hyperthyroidism and ophthalmopathy. Per that paper: The HTBI primer set drove a first-round RT-PCR of the TCR CDR3. Researchers report that a 13 V-J model separated ophthalmopathy from stable hyperthyroidism.

The specimen was peripheral blood mononuclear cells (PBMCs), collected at new diagnosis, from a patient treated with antithyroid drugs. The TCR was taken from a woman aged 18 to 35 with Graves disease.

The CDR3 loop is CASSGGTGEGPTNYGYTF. The CDR3 DNA reads as TGTGCCAGCAGTGGGGGGACAGGGGAAGGGCCAACTAACTATGGCTACACCTTC. This chain connects TRBV12-3 or TRBV12-4 to TRBJ1-2; TRBD1 agrees at 10 bases. The CDR3 extends over 18 amino acids. The junction had 12 bases not matched to a gene; V was cut back by 5 bases and J by 0 bases.